This entry describes one T cell receptor (beta chain). Its cognate antigen is unknown. The read terminates 3 residues before the CDR3 end, so the remaining end is supplied by the germline J gene. This entry belongs to a study of T cells in women clearing cervical HPV infection. Study results and caveats: TRBV6-7 relative abundance averaged approximately 0.1% in cases and less than 0.2% in controls. A classifier using richness and V gene abundances reached an AUC of 0.83.

TCRdb keeps only in-frame clones here, not all; method: immunoSEQ multiplex PCR. The listing records about 14,000 clones. The V end lost 0 bases, the J end lost 1 base, and 8 bases lay between the germline ends. The CDR3 extends over 15 amino acids. CDR1 and CDR2 from the germline V gene are SGHRS and YFSETQ. Each participant carried one incident cervical HPV16 infection only. Sequenced: blood buffy coat. The TCR was taken from a woman between 18 and 75 years old with a cervical HPV16 infection that either progressed to CIN3+ or cleared (not recorded which). V and J are TRBV5-1 and TRBJ1-3; D is unresolved. Partial CDR3 DNA: TGCGCCAGCAGCTTGGACCTCAGGTCTGGAAACACC. Protein sequence: CASSLDLRSGNT. The full CDR3 sequence reads CASSLDLRSGNTIYF.